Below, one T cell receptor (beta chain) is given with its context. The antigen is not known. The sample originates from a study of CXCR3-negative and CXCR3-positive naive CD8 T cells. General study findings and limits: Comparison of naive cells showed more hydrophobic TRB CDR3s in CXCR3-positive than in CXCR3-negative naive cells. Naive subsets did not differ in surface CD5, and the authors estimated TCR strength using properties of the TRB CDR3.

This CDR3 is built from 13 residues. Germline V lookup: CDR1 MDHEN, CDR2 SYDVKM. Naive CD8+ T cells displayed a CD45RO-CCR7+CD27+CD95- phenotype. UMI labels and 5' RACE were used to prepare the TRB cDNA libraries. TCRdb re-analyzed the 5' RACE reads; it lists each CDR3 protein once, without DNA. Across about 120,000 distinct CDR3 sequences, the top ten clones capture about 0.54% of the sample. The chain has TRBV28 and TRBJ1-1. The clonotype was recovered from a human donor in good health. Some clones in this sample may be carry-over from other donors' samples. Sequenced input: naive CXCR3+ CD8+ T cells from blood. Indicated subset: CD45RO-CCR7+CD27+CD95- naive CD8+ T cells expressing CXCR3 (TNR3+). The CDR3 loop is CASSPKVWHEAFF.